This TCR beta chain derives from a study of Graves' ophthalmopathy and Graves' hyperthyroidism. The CDR3 consists of 17 residues. Between the trimmed V and J ends, which lost 2 bases and 0 bases, there was a span of 16 bases. The germline V gene has CDR1 MNHEY and CDR2 SVGAGI. Ophthalmopathy not arising within 18 months of follow-up defined hyperthyroidism as stable. Clinical symptoms, serum thyroxine, TRAb, thyroid ultrasound and orbital computed tomography were relied on for diagnosis. PBMCs stemmed from over 9.5 ml of fresh peripheral blood. Amplification of the TCR beta CDR3 regions used RNA transcripts (as template). HTBI-primed RT-PCR formed the first round, and a multiplex PCR formed the second. MiXCR, run by TCRdb on the multiplex PCR reads, gives a single entry per CDR3 protein. The top ten clones hold about 7% of a sample with about 390,000 distinct CDR3 sequences, over 15% of them seen once.

The sequenced sample was peripheral blood. The TCR originated in a young woman with stable Graves' hyperthyroidism. V is TRBV6-5 and J is TRBJ1-1, with D uncertain. The CDR3 reads CASSYPEGYILNTEAFF. The DNA for the CDR3 is TGTGCCAGCAGTTACCCCGAGGGATACATCTTGAACACTGAAGCTTTCTTT.